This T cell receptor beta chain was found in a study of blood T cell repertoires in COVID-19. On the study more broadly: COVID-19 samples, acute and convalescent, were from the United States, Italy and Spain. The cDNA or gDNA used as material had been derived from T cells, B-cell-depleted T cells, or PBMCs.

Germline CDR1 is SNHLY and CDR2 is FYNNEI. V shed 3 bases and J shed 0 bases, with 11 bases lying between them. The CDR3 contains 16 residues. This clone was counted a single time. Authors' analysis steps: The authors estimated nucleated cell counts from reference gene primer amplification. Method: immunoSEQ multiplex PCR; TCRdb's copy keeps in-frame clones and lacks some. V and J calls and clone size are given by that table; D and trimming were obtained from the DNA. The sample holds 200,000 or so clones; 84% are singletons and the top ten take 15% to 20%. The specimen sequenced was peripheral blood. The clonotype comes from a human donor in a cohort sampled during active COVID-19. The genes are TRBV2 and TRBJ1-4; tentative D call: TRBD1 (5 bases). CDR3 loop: CASSEIGGTTNEKLFF. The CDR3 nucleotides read TGTGCCAGCAGTGAGATTGGGGGGACAACTAATGAAAAACTGTTTTTT.